This T cell receptor beta chain stems from a study of T cell repertoires in ileal Crohn's disease. Study-wide background: Patients had a median approximately 7.8-year disease duration, and under 45% were active smokers. Findings and limits, study-wide: Compared with CD4 T cells, sorted CD8 cells carried more expanded clones.

The table came from immunoSEQ multiplex PCR; TCRdb's copy has only in-frame clones and leaves some out. The sample records around 1,800 clones, 84% being singletons. As regards this clone: Antigen unknown.

Sequenced input: ileal tissue. The sequence was collected from an adult with Crohn's disease.

The CDR3 sequence: CASSSGYGYTF. The CDR3, as DNA: TGTGCCAGCAGCTCAGGCTATGGCTACACCTTC. The chain couples TRBV2 to TRBJ1-2; D not resolved. V lost 6 bases, J lost 4 bases, and 6 bases lay in between. The germline V gene has CDR1 SNHLY and CDR2 FYNNEI. CDR3 length: 11 amino acids.